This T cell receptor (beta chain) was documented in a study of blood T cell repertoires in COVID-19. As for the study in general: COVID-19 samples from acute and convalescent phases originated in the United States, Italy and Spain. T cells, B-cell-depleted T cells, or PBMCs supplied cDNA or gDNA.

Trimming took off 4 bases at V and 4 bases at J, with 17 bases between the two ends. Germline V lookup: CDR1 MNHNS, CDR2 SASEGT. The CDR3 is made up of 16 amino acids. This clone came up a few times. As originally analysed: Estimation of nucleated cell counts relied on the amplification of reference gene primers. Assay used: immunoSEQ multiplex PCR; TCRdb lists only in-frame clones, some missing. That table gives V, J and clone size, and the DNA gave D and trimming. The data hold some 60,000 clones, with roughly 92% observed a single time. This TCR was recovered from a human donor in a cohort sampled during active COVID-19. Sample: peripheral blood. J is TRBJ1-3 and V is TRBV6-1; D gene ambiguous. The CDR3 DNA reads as TGTGCCAGCAGTGGTCCCTTTTGGGCTTCCGGAAACACCATATATTTT. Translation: CASSGPFWASGNTIYF.